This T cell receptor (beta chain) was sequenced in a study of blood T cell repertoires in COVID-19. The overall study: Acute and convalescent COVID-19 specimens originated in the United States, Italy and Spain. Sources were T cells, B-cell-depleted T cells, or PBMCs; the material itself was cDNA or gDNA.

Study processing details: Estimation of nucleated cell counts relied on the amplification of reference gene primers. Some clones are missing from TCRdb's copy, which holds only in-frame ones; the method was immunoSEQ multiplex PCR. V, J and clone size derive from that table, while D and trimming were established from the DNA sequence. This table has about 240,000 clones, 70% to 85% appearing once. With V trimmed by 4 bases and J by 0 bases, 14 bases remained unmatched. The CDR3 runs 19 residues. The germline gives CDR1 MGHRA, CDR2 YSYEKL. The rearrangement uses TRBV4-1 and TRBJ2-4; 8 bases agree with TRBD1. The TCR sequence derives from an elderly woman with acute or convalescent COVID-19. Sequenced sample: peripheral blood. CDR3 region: CASSPSPGQVILAKNIQYF. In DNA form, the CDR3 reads TGCGCCAGCAGCCCAAGTCCGGGACAGGTGATACTAGCCAAAAACATTCAGTACTTC.